This TCR beta chain was sequenced for a study of cytomegalovirus exposure and HLA in healthy donors. Background on the study: Prior work identified some 120 million unique TCR beta sequences in about 179 million T cells. Findings and limits, study-wide: Later analysis suggested most CMV-associated TCR beta chains were HLA-restricted.

J was trimmed by 4 bases and V by 6 bases; bases with no gene match: 11. The CDR3 sequence is 16 residues long. From germline, CDR1 is LNHDA and CDR2 SQIVND (reference sequence). The donors gave bone marrow, and they were healthy. Despite likely unrecorded immune exposures, the donors were nominally healthy at the time of sampling. 60 Vbeta and 13 Jbeta primers were used in PCR. Produced via immunoSEQ multiplex PCR; TCRdb's table is partial and in-frame only. Found here are roughly 77,000 clones, under 70% of them singletons; the top ten hold 6.9%. Worth noting for this clone: As yet, its antigen is unknown.

This TCR derives from a woman in her forties or fifties in good health and CMV-seropositive. Sequenced material: PBMCs. This chain connects TRBV19 to TRBJ2-2; 7 bases line up with TRBD2. The CDR3 loop is CASSPTGRAATGELFF. CDR3 nucleotide sequence: TGTGCCAGTAGCCCTACGGGGAGGGCGGCCACCGGGGAGCTGTTTTTT.